One and the same sample provided the 27 T cell receptor beta chains below, sequenced in a study of blood T cell repertoires in COVID-19. Clones were read by immunoSEQ multiplex PCR, and TCRdb kept only the in-frame ones, dropping some. The table records around 81,000 clones, around four fifths of them present only once. Source material: peripheral blood. These receptor sequences come from a man between 50 and 59 years old with acute or convalescent COVID-19.

The rearrangement links TRBV7-9 to TRBJ1-1; D is unclear. Germline V gene data show CDR1 as SEHNR and CDR2 as FQNEAQ (reference sequence). The CDR3 is 14 amino acids. Trimming took off 1 base at V and 2 bases at J, with 8 bases between the two ends. CDR3 DNA: TGTGCCAGCAGCTTAGGTACAGCCAACACTGAAGCTTTCTTT. Residues: CASSLGTANTEAFF.

This chain joins TRBV3-1 (or the pseudogene TRBV3-2) and TRBJ1-6; 8 positions match TRBD1. Germline CDR1 and CDR2: LGHDT and YNNKEL (reference sequence). This CDR3 is 16 amino acids long. After removal of 1 base from V and 9 bases from J, the junction contained 8 bases not matched to a gene. CDR3 loop: CASSQGSGQVGSPLHF. Written as DNA, the CDR3 is TGTGCCAGCAGCCAAGGGTCGGGACAGGTCGGTTCACCCCTCCACTTT.

This chain links TRBV2 with TRBJ2-7; TRBD1 matches 8 bases. The germline V gene encodes CDR1 SNHLY and CDR2 FYNNEI. There are 13 residues in the CDR3. Losses at the gene ends were 6 bases for V and 3 bases for J; bases not matched to a gene: 4. CDR3 in amino acids: CASSGTGFYEQYF. DNA of the CDR3: TGTGCCAGCAGCGGGACAGGCTTCTACGAGCAGTACTTC. Complete variable domain (other parts from reference TRBV2 and TRBJ2-7): EPEVTQTPSHQVTQMGQEVILRCVPISNHLYFYWYRQILGQKVEFLVSFYNNEISEKSEIFDDQFSVERPDGSNFTLKIRSTKLEDSAMYFCASSGTGFYEQYFGPGTRLTVT.

The genes are TRBV5-8 and TRBJ2-3; perhaps TRBD1 as D (7 bases). The CDR3 runs to 15 residues. The germline CDR1 and CDR2 sequences are SGHTS and YDEGEE. The germline V and J ends were trimmed by 5 bases and 2 bases, with 15 bases remaining between them. CDR3 sequence (DNA): TGTGCCAGCAGGGGGGGACAGAGTTTCACAGATACGCAGTATTTT. It codes for CASRGGQSFTDTQYF.

The J gene is TRBJ2-3, the V gene TRBV7-2; maybe TRBD2 (6 bases). In germline, CDR1 is SGHTA, CDR2 FQGNSA. The CDR3 is 16 amino acids. V was pared by 5 bases and J by 6 bases, with 21 bases between. CDR3 protein: CASSLGFTGVADTQYF. CDR3 nucleotide sequence: TGTGCCAGCAGCCTAGGGTTCACGGGGGTTGCCGATACGCAGTATTTT.

The V call is TRBV11-2, the J call TRBJ2-3; 7 nucleotides line up with TRBD2. This CDR3 is 14 amino acids long. Germline-derived CDR1 and CDR2 are SGHAT and FQNNGV. Trimming removed 5 bases from V and 2 bases from J; junction bases left unmatched: 4. CDR3 residues: CASSDSGYTDTQYF. CDR3 nucleotide sequence: TGTGCCAGCAGCGATAGCGGGTACACAGATACGCAGTATTTT.

The chain uses TRBV27 and TRBJ2-7; 10 positions agree with TRBD1. Germline V lookup: CDR1 MNHEY, CDR2 SMNVEV (reference sequence). This CDR3 has 14 amino acids. The V segment lost 6 bases and the J segment 3 bases; nucleotides outside the gene matches: 5. CDR3 nucleotide sequence: TGTGCCAGCAGCCTGGGACAGGGGCTCTACGAGCAGTACTTC. Translated: CASSLGQGLYEQYF.

V usage is TRBV15 and J usage is TRBJ2-5; 7 bases line up with TRBD1. Germline CDR1 reads LNHNV; CDR2 reads YYDKDF (reference sequence). V lost 6 bases to trimming and J lost 2 bases; unmatched junction nucleotides: 12. The CDR3 loop spans 16 amino acids. The DNA of the CDR3 is TGTGCCACCAGGACCTTAGGGGACAGTAAACAAGAGACCCAGTACTTC. Its translation: CATRTLGDSKQETQYF.

The V and J genes are TRBV29-1 and TRBJ2-1; weak D call: TRBD2 (7 bases). Germline loops: CDR1 SQVTM, CDR2 ANQGSEA. The ends were cut back, 7 bases at V and 3 bases at J, with 13 bases in the middle. The length of the CDR3 is 13 residues. The CDR3 coding sequence is TGCAGCGCCGAGGGGGGGAGCTACAATGAGCAGTTCTTC. Encoded protein: CSAEGGSYNEQFF.

The V and J genes are TRBV5-4 and TRBJ2-3; 15 bases agree with TRBD2. With 0 bases clipped from V and 4 bases from J, the junction kept 6 bases outside the gene matches. Germline V gene lookup returns CDR1 SGHNT and CDR2 YYREEE (reference sequence). CDR3 length equals 18 residues. The CDR3 DNA is TGTGCCAGCAGCTTGGGACCGGGGACTAGCGGGAGGTCAGATACGCAGTATTTT. Protein product: CASSLGPGTSGRSDTQYF. Full variable domain (missing parts from reference TRBV5-4 and TRBJ2-3): ETGVTQSPTHLIKTRGQQVTLRCSSQSGHNTVSWYQQALGQGPQFIFQYYREEENGRGNFPPRFSGLQFPNYSSELNVNALELDDSALYLCASSLGPGTSGRSDTQYFGPGTRLTVL.

V gene TRBV6-4 combines with J gene TRBJ1-2, with no clear D. The CDR3 loop spans 11 amino acids. V was cut by 2 bases and J by 7 bases, with 5 bases left in between. Germline values: CDR1 MRHNA, CDR2 SNTAGT. CDR3 loop: CASSDASGYTF. The CDR3 nucleotides read TGTGCCAGCAGTGACGCGAGTGGCTACACCTTC.

To note about this clone: One junction end does not reproduce the germline sequence, and a read error may be involved. The chain combines TRBV5-6 with TRBJ1-4; 7 bases are shared with TRBD1. Looked up from germline, CDR1 is SGHDT and CDR2 is YYEEEE. The CDR3 is 11 residues long. Here the CDR3 reads CASSLSGTVIF. The CDR3 region has the DNA TGTGCCAGCAGCTTGTCCGGGACAGTTATTTTT. Based on the CDR3 plus reference TRBV5-6 and TRBJ1-4, the full variable domain is DAGVTQSPTHLIKTRGQQVTLRCSPKSGHDTVSWYQQALGQGPQFIFQYYEEEERQRGNFPDRFSGHQFPNYSSELNVNALLLGDSALYLCASSLSGTVIFGSGTQLSVL.

V and J are TRBV6-5 and TRBJ2-1, with TRBD1 matching over 9 bases. J gave up 4 bases and V 0 bases, and 4 bases lay outside the gene matches. The V gene's germline CDR1 is MNHEY and CDR2 SVGAGI. The CDR3 sequence is 16 residues long. The chain's CDR3 is CASSYSGQGLYNEQFF. In DNA, the CDR3 is TGTGCCAGCAGTTACTCCGGACAGGGGTTGTACAATGAGCAGTTCTTC.

The count of this clone is one. The chain employs TRBV30 and TRBJ1-1; 7 bases fit TRBD1. With V trimmed by 5 bases and J by 5 bases, 8 bases remained unmatched. This CDR3 has 13 residues. Germline CDR1 reads GTSNPN; CDR2 reads SVGIG (reference sequence). The CDR3 coding sequence is TGTGCCTGGGACAGGGAAAGGGGGACTGAAGCTTTCTTT. This encodes CAWDRERGTEAFF.

The chain uses TRBV10-3 and TRBJ1-6, with TRBD1 matching 8 bases. Trimming removed 5 bases from V and 8 bases from J; junction bases left unmatched: 5. The CDR3 has 14 amino acids. CDR1 and CDR2 from the germline V gene are ENHRY and SYGVKD. CDR3 sequence: CAISTGGRDSPLHF. In DNA form, the CDR3 reads TGTGCCATCAGTACAGGGGGTAGGGATTCACCCCTCCACTTT.

V gene TRBV5-1 combines with J gene TRBJ2-7, with 10 nucleotides matching TRBD1. The CDR3 has 13 amino acids. The V gene end was trimmed by 7 bases and the J gene end by 1 base; junction bases not matched to a gene: 2. In germline, CDR1 is SGHRS, CDR2 YFSETQ. CDR3 coding DNA: TGCGCCAGCGGGGACAGGGGATCCTACGAGCAGTACTTC. It translates to CASGDRGSYEQYF.

The rearrangement joins TRBV7-2 to TRBJ2-3; TRBD1 aligns across 7 bases. Germline lookup yields CDR1 SGHTA and CDR2 FQGNSA. V dropped 6 bases and J dropped 3; count of bases not matched to a gene: 6. The CDR3 extends over 14 amino acids. CDR3 loop: CASRYETGTDTQYF. CDR3 DNA: TGTGCCAGCAGATACGAGACAGGGACAGATACGCAGTATTTT.

V is TRBV10-3 and J is TRBJ2-7, with 10 bases lining up with TRBD2. This CDR3 has 14 amino acids. J was trimmed by 2 bases and V by 3 bases; bases with no gene match: 1. Germline loops: CDR1 ENHRY, CDR2 SYGVKD. CDR3 protein: CAISDSGRTYEQYF. Written as DNA, the CDR3 is TGTGCCATCAGTGATAGCGGGAGGACCTACGAGCAGTACTTC.

The J gene is TRBJ1-2, the V gene TRBV12-2; the table names TRBD1, a call not compared with the DNA. TRBV12-2 is marked as a pseudogene. The CDR3 is 11 amino acids. CDR3 nucleotide sequence: TGTGCAAGTCGCTCATTTTCTGGCTACACCTTC. This gives the protein CASRSFSGYTF.

The CDR3 region has the DNA TGTGCCAGCAGTGACAGGGGGGAGACCCAGTACTTC. Translating gives CASSDRGETQYF. V is TRBV2 and J is TRBJ2-5, with TRBD1 identical over 7 bases. Germline V gene lookup returns CDR1 SNHLY and CDR2 FYNNEI. V was pared by 3 bases and J by 5 bases, with 0 bases of the junction left unmatched. This CDR3 contains 12 residues. The full variable domain, in which reference TRBV2 and TRBJ2-5 provide the parts outside the CDR3, is EPEVTQTPSHQVTQMGQEVILRCVPISNHLYFYWYRQILGQKVEFLVSFYNNEISEKSEIFDDQFSVERPDGSNFTLKIRSTKLEDSAMYFCASSDRGETQYFGPGTRLLVL.

This chain joins TRBV9 and TRBJ2-1; 12 bases match TRBD2. V lost 4 bases and J lost 9; bases outside the gene matches: 8. The germline CDR1 and CDR2 sequences are SGDLS and YYNGEE. There are 15 residues in the CDR3. The CDR3 region is CASSLGTSGQGEQFF. The CDR3 nucleotides read TGTGCCAGCAGCCTTGGGACTAGCGGGCAAGGTGAGCAGTTCTTC.

V gene TRBV6-5 combines with J gene TRBJ2-7; D might be TRBD2 (6 bases). V was clipped by 5 bases and J by 6 bases, with 17 bases between them. This CDR3 spans 14 amino acids. The germline gives CDR1 MNHEY, CDR2 SVGAGI. The CDR3 DNA sequence: TGTGCCAGCAGTCGTCCGGGAGAGTCACGCGAGCAGTACTTC. As protein: CASSRPGESREQYF.

The rearrangement uses TRBV27 and TRBJ2-2; a possible D gene is TRBD2 (7 bases). Germline V gene lookup returns CDR1 MNHEY and CDR2 SMNVEV (reference sequence). The CDR3 totals 15 residues. Between the trimmed V and J ends, which lost 6 bases and 5 bases, there was a span of 16 bases. In nucleotides, the CDR3 is TGTGCCAGCAGACAACGGGGGGCTGGGACCGGGGAGCTGTTTTTT. Translated: CASRQRGAGTGELFF.

The rearrangement uses TRBV5-1 and TRBJ2-2; 7 nucleotides line up with TRBD2. Trimming removed 0 bases from V and 6 bases from J; junction bases left unmatched: 2. The V gene's germline CDR1 is SGHRS and CDR2 YFSETQ. The CDR3 is 14 amino acids. CDR3 residues: CASSLDGGAGELFF. In nucleotides, the CDR3 is TGCGCCAGCAGCTTGGATGGGGGGGCCGGGGAGCTGTTTTTT.

The V call is TRBV5-4, the J call TRBJ2-4, with 11 bases aligning to TRBD1. J lost 5 bases, V lost 2 bases, and 3 bases had no gene match. Germline lookup yields CDR1 SGHNT and CDR2 YYREEE (reference sequence). CDR3 length: 15 amino acids. The CDR3 DNA reads as TGTGCCAGCAGCTTTGGGACAGGGGGTGAAAACATTCAGTACTTC. This encodes CASSFGTGGENIQYF.

This clone was observed at least ten times. The J gene is TRBJ2-3, the V gene TRBV19, with 12 bases aligning to TRBD2. With 3 bases clipped from V and 4 bases from J, the junction kept 2 bases outside the gene matches. Germline CDR1 reads LNHDA; CDR2 reads SQIVND (reference sequence). The CDR3 is 15 amino acids. The DNA for the CDR3 is TGTGCCAGTAGTATGACTAGCGGGAGCCCAGATACGCAGTATTTT. This gives the protein CASSMTSGSPDTQYF.

This rearrangement joins TRBV11-3 to TRBJ1-1, with 7 nucleotides matching TRBD1. Germline CDR1 is SGHNT and CDR2 is YENEEA. The V segment lost 1 base and the J segment 6 bases; nucleotides outside the gene matches: 8. The length of the CDR3 is 15 residues. This CDR3 reads CASSLGGTAGAEAFF. The CDR3 DNA reads as TGTGCCAGCAGCTTAGGGGGGACAGCTGGGGCTGAAGCTTTCTTT. Variable domain in full (rest from reference TRBV11-3 and TRBJ1-1): EAGVVQSPRYKIIEKKQPVAFWCNPISGHNTLYWYLQNLGQGPELLIRYENEEAVDDSQLPKDRFSAERLKGVDSTLKIQPAELGDSAVYLCASSLGGTAGAEAFFGQGTRLTVV.